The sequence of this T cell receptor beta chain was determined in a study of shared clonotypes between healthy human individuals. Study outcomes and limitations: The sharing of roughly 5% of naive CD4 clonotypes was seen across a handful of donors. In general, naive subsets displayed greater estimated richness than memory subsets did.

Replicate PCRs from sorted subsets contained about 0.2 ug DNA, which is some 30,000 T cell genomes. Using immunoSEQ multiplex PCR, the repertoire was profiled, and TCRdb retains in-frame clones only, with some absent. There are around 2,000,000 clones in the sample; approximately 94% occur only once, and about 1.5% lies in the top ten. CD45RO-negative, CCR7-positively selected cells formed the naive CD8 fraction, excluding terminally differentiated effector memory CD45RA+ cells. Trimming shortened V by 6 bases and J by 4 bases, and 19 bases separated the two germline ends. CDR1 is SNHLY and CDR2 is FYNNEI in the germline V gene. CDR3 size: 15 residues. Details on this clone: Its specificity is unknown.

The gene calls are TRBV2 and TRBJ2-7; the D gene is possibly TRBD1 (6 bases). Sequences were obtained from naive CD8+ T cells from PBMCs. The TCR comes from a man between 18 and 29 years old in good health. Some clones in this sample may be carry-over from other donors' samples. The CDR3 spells CASSHSPVGGYEQYF. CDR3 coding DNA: TGTGCCAGCAGCCATTCCCCCGTAGGGGGTTACGAGCAGTACTTC. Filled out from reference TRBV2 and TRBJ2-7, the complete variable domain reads EPEVTQTPSHQVTQMGQEVILRCVPISNHLYFYWYRQILGQKVEFLVSFYNNEISEKSEIFDDQFSVERPDGSNFTLKIRSTKLEDSAMYFCASSHSPVGGYEQYFGPGTRLTVT.